These 21 T cell receptor beta chains originate from one sample sequenced in a study of cytotoxic CD8 clonotypes in ibrutinib-treated CLL. Sequencing was performed with immunoSEQ multiplex PCR; in TCRdb, only in-frame clones are kept and a portion is missing. The sample has roughly 160,000 clones; under 90% are singletons. This specimen consisted of PBMCs, obtained after 24 months of ibrutinib treatment. Receptor source: a human donor with chronic lymphocytic leukemia.

The rearrangement links TRBV4-3 to TRBJ2-3; 13 nucleotides align to TRBD2. Looked up from germline, CDR1 is LGHNA and CDR2 is YSLEER. Unmatched junction bases numbered 16, after V lost 4 bases and J lost 0 bases. The CDR3 runs to 21 residues. CDR3 protein: CASSRPSGTSGTRVSTDTQYF. In DNA form, the CDR3 reads TGCGCCAGCAGCCGTCCCTCAGGGACTAGCGGGACCCGAGTAAGCACAGATACGCAGTATTTT.

For the CDR3, the DNA is TGTGCCAGTAGTATAGGCACTCGCTCCTATAATTCACCCCTCCACTTT. Amino acid sequence: CASSIGTRSYNSPLHF. The chain employs TRBV19 and TRBJ1-6; D is unclear. In germline, CDR1 is LNHDA, CDR2 SQIVND (reference sequence). Trimming removed 1 base from V and 0 bases from J, with 7 bases in between. This CDR3 is 16 amino acids long.

The J gene is TRBJ1-2, the V gene TRBV27, with TRBD1 identical over 8 bases. J lost 6 bases, V lost 6 bases, and 9 bases had no gene match. The CDR3 has 14 residues. Germline CDR1 reads MNHEY; CDR2 reads SMNVEV (reference sequence). CDR3 DNA sequence: TGTGCCAGCAGCCCGGCCGGGACAGGAAATGGCTACACCTTC. Translated: CASSPAGTGNGYTF.

This rearrangement joins TRBV7-3 to TRBJ2-1; no firm D call. Germline CDR1 SGHTA, CDR2 FQGTGA. This CDR3 comprises 14 residues. The V end was cut by 3 bases, the J end by 6 bases, with 12 bases between. The CDR3 nucleotides read TGTGCCAGCAGCTTCGGACCCCCGCCCAATGAGCAGTTCTTC. Translation gives CASSFGPPPNEQFF.

The V call is TRBV5-1, the J call TRBJ2-3; 13 bases are shared with TRBD2. J gave up 3 bases and V 4 bases, and 14 bases lay outside the gene matches. The germline V gene has CDR1 SGHRS and CDR2 YFSETQ. This CDR3 is 19 amino acids long. In nucleotides, the CDR3 is TGCGCCAGCAGCGAGTTAATGGTGGGACTAGCGGGGTTAACAGATACGCAGTATTTT. It encodes CASSELMVGLAGLTDTQYF.

The J gene is TRBJ1-5, the V gene TRBV19; tentative D call: TRBD1 (5 bases). Trimming cost V 9 bases and J 4 bases, with 16 bases left between them. The CDR3 contains 14 residues. Germline CDR1 LNHDA, CDR2 SQIVND (reference sequence). The CDR3 DNA reads as TGTGCCAGCACTGGGCTCAGGGTAAATCAGCCCCAGCATTTT. It is translated as CASTGLRVNQPQHF.

V is TRBV9 and J is TRBJ2-7; a weak D match, TRBD2 (5 bases). In germline, CDR1 is SGDLS, CDR2 YYNGEE. CDR3 length: 13 residues. V gave up 4 bases and J gave up 2 bases, with 10 bases separating them. CDR3 DNA sequence: TGTGCCAGCAGCTTGGGAGTGGCCTACGAGCAGTACTTC. Translated, it gives CASSLGVAYEQYF.

The chain has TRBV28 and TRBJ2-5, with 16 positions matching TRBD2. Per germline, CDR1 MDHEN and CDR2 SYDVKM. There are 16 residues in the CDR3. With V trimmed by 6 bases and J by 5 bases, 6 bases remained unmatched. CDR3 nucleotides: TGTGCCAGCAGCCCCCGGGGACTAGCGGGAGGGGAGACCCAGTACTTC. Encoded protein: CASSPRGLAGGETQYF.

The CDR3, as DNA: TGTGCCAGCAGAGAATCTTACACCGGGGAGCTGTTTTTT. It encodes CASRESYTGELFF. This chain connects TRBV6-1 to TRBJ2-2; D is unresolved. Germline lookup yields CDR1 MNHNS and CDR2 SASEGT. CDR3 length equals 13 residues. The ends were cut back, 6 bases at V and 3 bases at J, with 8 bases in the middle.

V and J are TRBV19 and TRBJ2-2, with unresolved D. Trimming took off 3 bases at V and 6 bases at J, with 5 bases between the two ends. CDR1 and CDR2 from the germline V gene are LNHDA and SQIVND (reference sequence). The CDR3 loop spans 12 amino acids. The CDR3 region is CASSILAGELFF. The CDR3 DNA reads TGTGCCAGTAGTATCTTGGCCGGGGAGCTGTTTTTT.

This chain connects TRBV18 to TRBJ1-4; tentatively, D is TRBD1 (5 bases). The V gene's germline CDR1 is KGHSH and CDR2 LQKENI. With 5 bases removed from V and 2 bases from J, the gap between germline ends came to 6 bases. The CDR3 length is 13 residues. CDR3 loop: CASSGGTNEKLFF. CDR3 sequence (DNA): TGTGCCAGCTCAGGGGGGACTAATGAAAAACTGTTTTTT.

This chain joins TRBV5-1 and TRBJ2-1, with 9 bases lining up with TRBD1. CDR3 length: 15 residues. With V trimmed by 3 bases and J by 8 bases, 9 bases remained unmatched. CDR1 and CDR2 from the germline V gene are SGHRS and YFSETQ. The CDR3 protein is CASSWGGQGSYEQFF. The CDR3 DNA is TGCGCCAGCAGCTGGGGCGGACAGGGGAGCTATGAGCAGTTCTTC.

The rearrangement joins TRBV6-5 to TRBJ1-4, with 11 bases matching TRBD1. Germline assignment: CDR1 MNHEY and CDR2 SVGAGI. There are 13 residues in the CDR3. After removal of 4 bases from V and 12 bases from J, the junction contained 4 bases not matched to a gene. CDR3 loop: CASSSGTGGELFF. CDR3 in DNA: TGTGCCAGCAGTTCCGGGACAGGGGGTGAACTGTTTTTT.

V gene TRBV28 combines with J gene TRBJ2-5, with 7 bases fitting TRBD1. With 6 bases clipped from V and 6 bases from J, the junction kept 13 bases outside the gene matches. The germline V gene encodes CDR1 MDHEN and CDR2 SYDVKM. The CDR3 is 15 residues long. CDR3 bases: TGTGCCAGCAGCCTGACAGGGATGGGGGTGAAGACCCAGTACTTC. Translation gives CASSLTGMGVKTQYF.

V and J are TRBV6-4 and TRBJ2-3; 8 positions match TRBD1. Germline V gene sequence: CDR1 MRHNA, CDR2 SNTAGT. The V segment lost 3 bases and the J segment 0 bases; nucleotides outside the gene matches: 5. CDR3 length: 16 amino acids. CDR3 loop: CASSEQTGVSTDTQYF. In DNA, the CDR3 is TGTGCCAGCAGTGAACAGACAGGGGTGAGCACAGATACGCAGTATTTT.

CDR3 protein: CASSFSGGGPLNEQFF. The CDR3, as DNA: TGTGCCAGCAGCTTTAGCGGGGGGGGTCCTCTCAATGAGCAGTTCTTC. This rearrangement joins TRBV5-4 to TRBJ2-1; the match to TRBD2 covers 11 bases. Germline CDR1 is SGHNT and CDR2 is YYREEE (reference sequence). The CDR3 is made up of 16 amino acids. Trimming at V came to 2 bases and at J to 6 bases, leaving 7 bases not matched to a gene.

The rearrangement uses TRBV5-4 and TRBJ1-1; unclear D gene. The germline V gene encodes CDR1 SGHNT and CDR2 YYREEE (reference sequence). V was clipped by 2 bases and J by 4 bases, with 18 bases between them. The CDR3 totals 16 residues. Here the CDR3 reads CASSFTGSGVATEAFF. CDR3 DNA sequence: TGTGCCAGCAGCTTCACGGGGTCCGGCGTTGCCACTGAAGCTTTCTTT.

The chain couples TRBV5-1 to TRBJ2-2, with 9 bases matching TRBD1. V dropped 3 bases and J dropped 7; count of bases not matched to a gene: 4. Germline lookup yields CDR1 SGHRS and CDR2 YFSETQ. This CDR3 spans 14 amino acids. CDR3 DNA sequence: TGCGCCAGCAGCTCGTTGACAGGGGGCGGGGAGCTGTTTTTT. Translation: CASSSLTGGGELFF.

This chain joins TRBV6-5 and TRBJ1-2; 8 bases line up with TRBD1. Germline CDR1 is MNHEY and CDR2 is SVGAGI. V shed 6 bases and J 2 bases; nucleotides not matched to a gene: 8. The CDR3 runs to 15 residues. The CDR3: CASRPIRTGNYGYTF. Written as DNA, the CDR3 is TGTGCCAGCAGACCTATAAGGACAGGGAACTATGGCTACACCTTC.

V usage is TRBV6-1 and J usage is TRBJ1-4, with a tentative D call TRBD1 (5 bases). CDR1 and CDR2 from the germline V gene are MNHNS and SASEGT. Trimming took off 10 bases at V and 8 bases at J, with 17 bases between the two ends. CDR3 size: 13 residues. DNA of the CDR3: TGTGCCATTAGGCGGGACGCGGGGGAAAAACTGTTTTTT. Protein: CAIRRDAGEKLFF.

The V and J genes are TRBV4-1 and TRBJ2-2; no clear D. Germline V CDR1 and CDR2: MGHRA, YSYEKL. The CDR3 covers 15 residues. Trimming removed 1 base from V and 0 bases from J, with 6 bases in between. CDR3 loop: CASSQVFSNTGELFF. The CDR3 region has the DNA TGCGCCAGCAGCCAAGTATTCTCGAACACCGGGGAGCTGTTTTTT.